This T cell receptor (beta chain) was observed in a study of blood T cell repertoires in COVID-19. Study summary: There were acute and convalescent COVID-19 samples, and they came from the United States, Italy and Spain.

Libraries were prepared by immunoSEQ multiplex PCR; TCRdb keeps only in-frame clonotypes and omits some of them. The sample lists some 170,000 clones, more than 75% occurring once. Participants were aged about 18 to 89 years from roughly 26 US areas. Cohort allocation depended upon clinical history that participants reported. The V gene end was trimmed by 8 bases and the J gene end by 5 bases; junction bases not matched to a gene: 11. This CDR3 is 15 amino acids long. In germline, CDR1 is WNHNN, CDR2 SYGVQD (reference sequence). Sequencing was carried out using PBMCs or T cells enriched from blood (not recorded which). This sequence was found in a man aged 35 to 55 who had recovered from COVID-19. V gene TRBV10-1 combines with J gene TRBJ1-2; TRBD1 matches at 10 bases. The CDR3 loop reads CASLETGGAGYGYTF. The DNA of the CDR3 is TGCGCCAGCTTAGAGACAGGGGGCGCCGGATATGGCTACACCTTC.